This TCR beta chain was sequenced in a study of OX40 agonist ivuxolimab in advanced cancers. Whole-study findings and limits: Not determined was the antigen specificity of the expanded peripheral T cells.

V shed 4 bases and J shed 1 base, with 11 bases lying between them. The CDR3 loop spans 14 amino acids. Germline CDR1 SGHRS, CDR2 YFSETQ. A word on this clone: The target antigen is unknown.

The table came from immunoSEQ multiplex PCR; TCRdb's copy has only in-frame clones and leaves some out. The data show approximately 23,000 clones, about 87% seen once. The rearrangement uses TRBV5-1 and TRBJ1-2; a possible D gene is TRBD1 (6 bases). Sequences were derived from CD4+ or CD8+ T cells sorted from blood, sampled in a trial of the OX40 agonist ivuxolimab. The receptor was derived from an adult with an advanced solid tumor such as melanoma, head and neck, liver or kidney cancer. DNA for the CDR3: TGCGCCAGCAGCCCGGGACAAGATAACTATGGCTACACCTTC. It yields the protein CASSPGQDNYGYTF.